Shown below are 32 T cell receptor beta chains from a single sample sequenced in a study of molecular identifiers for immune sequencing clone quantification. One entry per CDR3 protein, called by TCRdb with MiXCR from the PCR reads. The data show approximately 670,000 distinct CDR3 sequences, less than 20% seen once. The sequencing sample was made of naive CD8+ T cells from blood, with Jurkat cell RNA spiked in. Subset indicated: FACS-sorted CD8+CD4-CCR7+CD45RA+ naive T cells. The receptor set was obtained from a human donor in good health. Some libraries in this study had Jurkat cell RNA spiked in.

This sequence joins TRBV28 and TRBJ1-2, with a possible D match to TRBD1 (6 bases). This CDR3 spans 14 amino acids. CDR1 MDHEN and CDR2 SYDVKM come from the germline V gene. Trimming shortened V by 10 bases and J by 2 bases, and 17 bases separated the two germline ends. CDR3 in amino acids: CANSDRDTNYGYTF. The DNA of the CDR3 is TGTGCCAACAGCGATAGGGACACCAACTATGGCTACACCTTC.

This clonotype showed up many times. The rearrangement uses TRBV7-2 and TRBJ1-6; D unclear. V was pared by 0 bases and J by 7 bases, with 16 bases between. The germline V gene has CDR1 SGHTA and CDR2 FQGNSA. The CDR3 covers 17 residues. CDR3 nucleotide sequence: TGTGCCAGCAGCTTAGCGCTGGCAGCCGTTGGGAATTCACCCCTCCACTTT. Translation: CASSLALAAVGNSPLHF.

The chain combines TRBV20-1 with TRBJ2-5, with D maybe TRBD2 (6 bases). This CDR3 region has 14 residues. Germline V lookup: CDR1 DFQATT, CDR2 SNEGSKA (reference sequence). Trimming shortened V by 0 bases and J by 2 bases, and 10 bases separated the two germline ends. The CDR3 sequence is CSARDRAGQETQYF. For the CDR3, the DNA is TGCAGTGCTAGAGATCGGGCGGGGCAAGAGACCCAGTACTTC.

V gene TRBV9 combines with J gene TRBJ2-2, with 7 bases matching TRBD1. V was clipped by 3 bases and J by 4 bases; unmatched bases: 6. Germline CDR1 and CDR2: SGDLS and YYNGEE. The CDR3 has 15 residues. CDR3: CASSAPRQGTGELFF. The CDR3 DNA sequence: TGTGCCAGCAGCGCCCCTCGACAGGGCACCGGGGAGCTGTTTTTT.

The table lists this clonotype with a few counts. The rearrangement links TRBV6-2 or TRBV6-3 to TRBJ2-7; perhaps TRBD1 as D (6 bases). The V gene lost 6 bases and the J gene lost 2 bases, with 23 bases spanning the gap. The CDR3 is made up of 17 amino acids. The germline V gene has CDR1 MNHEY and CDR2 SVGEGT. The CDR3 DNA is TGTGCCAGCAGCCAAAGGGGGTTCCAGCGGACCGCCTACGAGCAGTACTTC. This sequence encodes CASSQRGFQRTAYEQYF.

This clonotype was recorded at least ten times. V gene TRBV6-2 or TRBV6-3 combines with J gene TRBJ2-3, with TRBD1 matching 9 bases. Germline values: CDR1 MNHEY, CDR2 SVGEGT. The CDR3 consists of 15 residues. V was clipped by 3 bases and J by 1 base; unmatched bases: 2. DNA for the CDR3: TGTGCCAGCAGTTATTGGACAGGGGGCACAGATACGCAGTATTTT. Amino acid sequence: CASSYWTGGTDTQYF.

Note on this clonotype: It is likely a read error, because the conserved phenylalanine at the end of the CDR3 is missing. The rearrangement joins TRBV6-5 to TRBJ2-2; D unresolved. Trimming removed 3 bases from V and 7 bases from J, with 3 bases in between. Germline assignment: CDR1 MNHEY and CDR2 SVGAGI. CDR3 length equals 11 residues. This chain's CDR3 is CASSYYGELFL. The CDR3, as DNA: TGTGCCAGCAGTTATTACGGGGAGCTGTTTCTT.

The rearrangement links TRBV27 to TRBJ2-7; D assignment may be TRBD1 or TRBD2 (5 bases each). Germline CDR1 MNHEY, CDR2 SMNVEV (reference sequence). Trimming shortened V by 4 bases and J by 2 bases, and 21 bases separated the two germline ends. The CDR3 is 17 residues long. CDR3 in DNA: TGTGCCAGCAGTTCTGCGACGGCTGGTGGGGACGCCTACGAGCAGTACTTC. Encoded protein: CASSSATAGGDAYEQYF.

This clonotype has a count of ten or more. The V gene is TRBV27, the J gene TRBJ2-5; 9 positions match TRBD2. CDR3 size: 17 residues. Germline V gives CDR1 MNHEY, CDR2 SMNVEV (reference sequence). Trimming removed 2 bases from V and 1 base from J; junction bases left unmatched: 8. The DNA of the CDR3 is TGTGCCAGCAGTTTAATCACGACTAGCGGTACCCAAGAGACCCAGTACTTC. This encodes CASSLITTSGTQETQYF.

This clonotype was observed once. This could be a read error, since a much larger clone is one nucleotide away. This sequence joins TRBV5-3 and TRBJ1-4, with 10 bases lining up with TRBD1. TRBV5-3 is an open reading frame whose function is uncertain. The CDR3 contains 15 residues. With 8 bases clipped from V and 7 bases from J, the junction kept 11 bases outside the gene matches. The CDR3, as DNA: TGTGCCAGCACCCGAACCGGGACAGGGGTTGAAAAACTGTTTTTT. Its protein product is CASTRTGTGVEKLFF.

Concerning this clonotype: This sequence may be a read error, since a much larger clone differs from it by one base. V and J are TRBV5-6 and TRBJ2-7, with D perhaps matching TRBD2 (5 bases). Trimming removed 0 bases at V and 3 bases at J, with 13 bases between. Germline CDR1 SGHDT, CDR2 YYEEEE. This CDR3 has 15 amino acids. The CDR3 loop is CASSLVGLGNYEQYF. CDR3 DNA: TGTGCCAGCAGCTTGGTAGGACTGGGGAACTACGAGCAGTACTTC.

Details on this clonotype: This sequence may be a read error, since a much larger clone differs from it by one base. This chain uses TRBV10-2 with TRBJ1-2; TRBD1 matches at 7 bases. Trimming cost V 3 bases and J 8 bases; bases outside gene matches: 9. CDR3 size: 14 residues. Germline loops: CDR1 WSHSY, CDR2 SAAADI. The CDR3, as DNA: TGCGCCAGCAGTGAAAGAGGGGGCCAAAGAGGCTACACCTTC. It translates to CASSERGGQRGYTF.

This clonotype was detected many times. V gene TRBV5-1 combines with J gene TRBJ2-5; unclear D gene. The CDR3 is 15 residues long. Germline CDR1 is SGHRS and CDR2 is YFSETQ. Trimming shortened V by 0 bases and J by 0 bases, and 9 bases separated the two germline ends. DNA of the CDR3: TGCGCCAGCAGCTTGGCTCAGCCGTACCAAGAGACCCAGTACTTC. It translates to CASSLAQPYQETQYF.

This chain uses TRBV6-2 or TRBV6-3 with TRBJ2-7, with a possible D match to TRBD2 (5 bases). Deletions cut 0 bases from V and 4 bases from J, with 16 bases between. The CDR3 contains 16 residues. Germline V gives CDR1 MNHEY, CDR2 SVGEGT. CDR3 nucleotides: TGTGCCAGCAGTTACTCGAAGCTCAGACTATCTTACGAGCAGTACTTC. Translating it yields CASSYSKLRLSYEQYF.

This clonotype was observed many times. The CDR3 loop is CASSVEGTGEEQQYF. CDR3 coding DNA: TGTGCCAGCAGCGTAGAAGGGACAGGGGAGGAGCAGCAGTACTTC. V and J are TRBV9 and TRBJ2-7; 10 nucleotides line up with TRBD1. J lost 8 bases, V lost 0 bases, and 8 bases had no gene match. The germline V gene encodes CDR1 SGDLS and CDR2 YYNGEE. The CDR3 is 15 residues long.

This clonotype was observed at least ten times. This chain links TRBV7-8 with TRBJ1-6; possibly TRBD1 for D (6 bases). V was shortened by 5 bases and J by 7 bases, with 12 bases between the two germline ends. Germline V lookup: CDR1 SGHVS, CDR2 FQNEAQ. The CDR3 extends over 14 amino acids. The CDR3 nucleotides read TGTGCCAGCAGCCGGAGGGGGGTGAATTCACCCCTCCACTTT. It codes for CASSRRGVNSPLHF.

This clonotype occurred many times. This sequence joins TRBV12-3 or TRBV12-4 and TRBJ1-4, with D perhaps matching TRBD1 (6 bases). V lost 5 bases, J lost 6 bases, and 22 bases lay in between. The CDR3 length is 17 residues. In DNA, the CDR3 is TGTGCCAGCAGTCCAAGACAGGCCCATTACCCAGATGAAAAACTGTTTTTT. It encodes CASSPRQAHYPDEKLFF.

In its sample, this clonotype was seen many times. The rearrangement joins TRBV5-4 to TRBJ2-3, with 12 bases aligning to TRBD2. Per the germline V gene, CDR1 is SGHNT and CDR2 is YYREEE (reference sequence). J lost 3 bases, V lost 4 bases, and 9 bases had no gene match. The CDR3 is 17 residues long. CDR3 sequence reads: CASSLTSGSLWTDTQYF. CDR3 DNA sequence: TGTGCCAGCAGCCTGACTAGCGGGAGTTTGTGGACAGATACGCAGTATTTT.

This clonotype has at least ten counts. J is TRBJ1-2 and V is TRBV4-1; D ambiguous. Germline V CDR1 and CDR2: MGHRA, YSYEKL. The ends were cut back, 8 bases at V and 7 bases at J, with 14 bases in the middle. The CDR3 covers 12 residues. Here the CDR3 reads CASRTPVLGYTF. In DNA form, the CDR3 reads TGCGCCAGCCGGACTCCAGTGCTTGGCTACACCTTC.

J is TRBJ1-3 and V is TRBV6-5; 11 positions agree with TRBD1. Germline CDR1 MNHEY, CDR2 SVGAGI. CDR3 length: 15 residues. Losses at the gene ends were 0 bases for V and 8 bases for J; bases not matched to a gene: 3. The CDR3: CASSYSGQGADTIYF. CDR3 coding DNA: TGTGCCAGCAGTTACTCTGGACAGGGGGCTGACACCATATATTTT.

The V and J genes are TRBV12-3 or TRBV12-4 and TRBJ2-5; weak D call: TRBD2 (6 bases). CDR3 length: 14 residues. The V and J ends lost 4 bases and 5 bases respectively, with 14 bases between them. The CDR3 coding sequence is TGTGCCAGCAGTTCTGGCCTAGCGAACGAGACCCAGTACTTC. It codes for CASSSGLANETQYF.

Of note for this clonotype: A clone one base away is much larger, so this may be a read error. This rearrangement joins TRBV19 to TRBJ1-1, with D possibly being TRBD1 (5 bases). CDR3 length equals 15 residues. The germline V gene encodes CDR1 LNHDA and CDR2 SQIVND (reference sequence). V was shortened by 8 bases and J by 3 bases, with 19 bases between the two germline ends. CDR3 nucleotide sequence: TGTGCCAGTCGCCTCGGGACTGGGGGTGACACTGAAGCTTTCTTT. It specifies CASRLGTGGDTEAFF. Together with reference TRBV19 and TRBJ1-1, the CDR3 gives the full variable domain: DGGITQSPKYLFRKEGQNVTLSCEQNLNHDAMYWYRQDPGQGLRLIYYSQIVNDFQKGDIAEGYSVSREKKESFPLTVTSAQKNPTAFYLCASRLGTGGDTEAFFGQGTRLTVV.

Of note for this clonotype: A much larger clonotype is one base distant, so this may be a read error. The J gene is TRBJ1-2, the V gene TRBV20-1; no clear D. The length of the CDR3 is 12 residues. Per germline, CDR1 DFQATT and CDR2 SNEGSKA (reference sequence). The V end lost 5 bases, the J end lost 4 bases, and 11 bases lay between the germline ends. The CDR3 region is CSAWGGSYGYTF. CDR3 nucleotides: TGCAGTGCTTGGGGAGGGAGCTATGGCTACACCTTC.

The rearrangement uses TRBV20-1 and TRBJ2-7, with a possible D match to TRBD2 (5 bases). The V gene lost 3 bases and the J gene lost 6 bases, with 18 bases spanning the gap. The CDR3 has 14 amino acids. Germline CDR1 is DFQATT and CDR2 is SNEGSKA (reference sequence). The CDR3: CSASDYQSNREQYF. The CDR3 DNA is TGCAGTGCTAGCGACTACCAGTCGAACCGCGAGCAGTACTTC.

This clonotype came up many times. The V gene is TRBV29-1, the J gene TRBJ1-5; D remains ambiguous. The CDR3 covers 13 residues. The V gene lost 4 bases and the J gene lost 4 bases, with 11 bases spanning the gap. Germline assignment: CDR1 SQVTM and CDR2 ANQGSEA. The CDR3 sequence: CSVGESLNQPQHF. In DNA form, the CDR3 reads TGCAGCGTTGGTGAGTCGTTAAATCAGCCCCAGCATTTT.

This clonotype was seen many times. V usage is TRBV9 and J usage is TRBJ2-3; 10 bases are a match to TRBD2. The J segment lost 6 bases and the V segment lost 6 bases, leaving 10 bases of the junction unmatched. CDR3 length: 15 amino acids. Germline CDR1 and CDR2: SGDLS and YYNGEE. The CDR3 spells CASNPSVAGGDTQYF. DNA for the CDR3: TGTGCCAGCAACCCCTCGGTAGCGGGAGGCGATACGCAGTATTTT. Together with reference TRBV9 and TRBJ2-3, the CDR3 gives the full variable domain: DSGVTQTPKHLITATGQRVTLRCSPRSGDLSVYWYQQSLDQGLQFLIQYYNGEERAKGNILERFSAQQFPDLHSELNLSSLELGDSALYFCASNPSVAGGDTQYFGPGTRLTVL.

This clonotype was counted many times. CDR3 amino acids: CASSSPGTSGSGSAGELFF. The CDR3 coding sequence is TGTGCCAGCAGCTCACCAGGGACTAGCGGGAGCGGCTCCGCCGGGGAGCTGTTTTTT. The chain carries TRBV7-9 and TRBJ2-2; 14 bases match TRBD2. Germline V gene sequence: CDR1 SEHNR, CDR2 FQNEAQ (reference sequence). V shed 4 bases, J shed 6 bases, and the junction held 13 bases outside the gene matches. The CDR3 runs to 19 residues.

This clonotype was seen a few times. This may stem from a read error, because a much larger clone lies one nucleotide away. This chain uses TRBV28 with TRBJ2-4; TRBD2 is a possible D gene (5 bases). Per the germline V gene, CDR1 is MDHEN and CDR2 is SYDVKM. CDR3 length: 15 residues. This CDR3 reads CAGSFRGSAKNIQYF. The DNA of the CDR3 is TGTGCCGGCAGTTTTCGGGGATCTGCCAAAAACATTCAGTACTTC. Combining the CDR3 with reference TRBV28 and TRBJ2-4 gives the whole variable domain DVKVTQSSRYLVKRTGEKVFLECVQDMDHENMFWYRQDPGLGLRLIYFSYDVKMKEKGDIPEGYSVSREKKERFSLILESASTNQTSMYLCAGSFRGSAKNIQYFGAGTRLSVL.

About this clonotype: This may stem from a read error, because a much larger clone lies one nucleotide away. CDR3 sequence (DNA): TGTGCCAGCAGAGGCCGGACAAAGGGGAATGAAAAACTGCTTTTT. This translates into CASRGRTKGNEKLLF. The chain couples TRBV6-2 or TRBV6-3 to TRBJ1-4, with a tentative D call TRBD1 (5 bases). Per germline, CDR1 MNHEY and CDR2 SVGEGT. The CDR3 sequence is 15 residues long.

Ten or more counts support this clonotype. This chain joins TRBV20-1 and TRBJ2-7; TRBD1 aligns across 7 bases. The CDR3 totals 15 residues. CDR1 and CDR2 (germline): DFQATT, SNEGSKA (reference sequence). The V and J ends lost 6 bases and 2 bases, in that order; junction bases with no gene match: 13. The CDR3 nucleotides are TGCAGTGCCGAACCTCCTACAGGGGCAGCCTACGAGCAGTACTTC. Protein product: CSAEPPTGAAYEQYF.

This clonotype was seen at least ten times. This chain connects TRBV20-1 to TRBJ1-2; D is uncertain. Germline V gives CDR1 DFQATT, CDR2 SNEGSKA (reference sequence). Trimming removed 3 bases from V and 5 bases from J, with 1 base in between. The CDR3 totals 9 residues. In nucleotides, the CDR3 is TGCAGTGCTAGTTATGGCTACACCTTC. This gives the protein CSASYGYTF.

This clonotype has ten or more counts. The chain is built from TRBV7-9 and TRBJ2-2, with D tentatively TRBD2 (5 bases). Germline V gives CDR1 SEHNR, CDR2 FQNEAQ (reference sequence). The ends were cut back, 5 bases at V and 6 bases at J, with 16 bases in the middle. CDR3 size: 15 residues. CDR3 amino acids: CASSPAVGDPGELFF. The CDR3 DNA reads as TGTGCCAGCAGCCCTGCTGTCGGGGATCCCGGGGAGCTGTTTTTT.